Listed below are T cell receptor beta chains from one sample, sequenced in a study of control samples from healthy donors and cancer patients. Clones were sequenced by immunoSEQ multiplex PCR, and TCRdb holds only the in-frame ones, with some missing. Among around 100,000 clones listed, roughly 89% were seen once. Material for sequencing was blood. Receptors were obtained from a human donor in good health. The donor label of this sample is uncertain. The CDR3 runs from the conserved cysteine through the conserved F or W. D genes are given only for firm matches. Expanded clones are given a class, and other clones once, few, many or no size at all.

J gene,D gene,clone size,V gene,CDR3 DNA,CDR3 protein
TRBJ2-5,-,once,TRBV11-2,TGTGCCAGCAGCTTAACGGGGGCGAGCGGCGTAGAGACCCAGTACTTC,CASSLTGASGVETQYF
TRBJ1-5,TRBD1,-,TRBV28,TGTGCCAGCAACCTATTGGACAGGAAGAATCAGCCCCAGCATTTT,CASNLLDRKNQPQHF
TRBJ1-5,-,few,TRBV2,TGTGCCAGCAGTGGACAGCCAGATCAGCCCCAGCATTTT,CASSGQPDQPQHF
TRBJ1-1,-,-,TRBV28,TGTGCCAGTGGAATTATGAACACTGAAGCTTTCTTT,CASGIMNTEAFF
TRBJ1-5,-,-,TRBV19,TGTGCCAGTAGTCGGGCACCCCATCGACCCCAGCATTTT,CASSRAPHRPQHF
TRBJ1-5,-,-,TRBV27,TGTGCCAGCAGTCTCGGTCCCTTCTTGAGGGGGAGTCAGCCCCAGCATTTT,CASSLGPFLRGSQPQHF
TRBJ2-3,TRBD2,once,TRBV18,TGTGCCAGCTCACCGTCGGGGGGGCTTAGCACAGATACGCAGTATTTT,CASSPSGGLSTDTQYF
TRBJ1-3,-,-,TRBV3-1/TRBV3-2,TGTGCCAGCAGCCAAGATCTTAGATCAGGAAACACCATATATTTT,CASSQDLRSGNTIYF
TRBJ2-3,-,-,TRBV20-1,TGCAGTGCCAGTGCGGCTGGTACTAGCACAGATACGCAGTATTTT,CSASAAGTSTDTQYF
TRBJ1-1,TRBD1,-,TRBV18,TGTGCCAGCTCACCATGGACAGGGGGCGATGAAGCTTTCTTT,CASSPWTGGDEAFF
TRBJ2-7,TRBD1,-,TRBV11-2,TGTGCCAGCAGCTCCGAGGGACAGGCGCAGTACTTC,CASSSEGQAQYF
TRBJ2-2,-,-,TRBV7-3,TGTGCCAGCAGCTTATCAGGGGCGGACACCGGGGAGCTGTTTTTT,CASSLSGADTGELFF
TRBJ2-3,TRBD1,-,TRBV5-4,TGTGCCAGCAGCTTGGCGGGACAGATCACAGATACGCAGTATTTT,CASSLAGQITDTQYF
TRBJ1-2,TRBD1,once,TRBV10-3,TGTGCCATCAGTGAGTCCGCGACAGGGAATGGCTACACCTTC,CAISESATGNGYTF
TRBJ1-2,-,-,TRBV10-1,TGCGCCAGCAGTGACGGTAAAGAGGGTTCGCCGAACTATGGCTACACCTTC,CASSDGKEGSPNYGYTF
TRBJ2-1,TRBD2,-,TRBV18,TGTGCCAGCCATACGGGGGGTGGCGCCTACAATGAGCAGTTCTTC,CASHTGGGAYNEQFF
TRBJ1-6,TRBD1,-,TRBV5-4,TGTGCCAGCAGCTTGAACAGGGGATTAGGTTCACCCCTCCACTTT,CASSLNRGLGSPLHF
TRBJ2-1,-,-,TRBV30,TGTGCCTGGAGTTGGGGGTCAGGCTACAATGAGCAGTTCTTC,CAWSWGSGYNEQFF
TRBJ1-5,-,few,TRBV27,TGTGCCAGCAGTTACGGACCGGGGCAGAACCAGCCCCAGCATTTT,CASSYGPGQNQPQHF
TRBJ1-2,-,-,TRBV6-1,TGTGCCAGCGGGTACCACGGCCTCAATAACTATGGCTACACCTTC,CASGYHGLNNYGYTF
TRBJ1-1,-,-,TRBV2,TGTGCCAGGGGGCGGGGGAGGAACACTGAAGCTTTCTTT,CARGRGRNTEAFF
TRBJ2-3,-,-,TRBV27,TGTGCCAGCAGTTTACGACGGGTAGATACGCAGTATTTT,CASSLRRVDTQYF
TRBJ2-1,TRBD2,-,TRBV10-1,TGCGCCAGCAGTGACAGACTAGCGGGGGGGCCATATGAGCAGTTCTTC,CASSDRLAGGPYEQFF
TRBJ2-7,-,-,TRBV4-1,TGCGCCAGCAGCCAAGAGGGACTTCCGACGCAGTACGAGCAGTACTTC,CASSQEGLPTQYEQYF
TRBJ2-2,-,-,TRBV3-1/TRBV3-2,TGTGCCAGCAGCCAAAACAGAGGGCGGGGTACCGGGGAGCTGTTTTTT,CASSQNRGRGTGELFF
TRBJ1-2,-,-,TRBV12-5,TGTGCTAGTGGTTTGGAACACAGCGATGGCTACACCTTC,CASGLEHSDGYTF
TRBJ1-5,-,once,TRBV2,TGTGCCAGCAGGGCAGGGGAGTCCAATCAGCCCCAGCATTTT,CASRAGESNQPQHF
TRBJ1-6,-,-,TRBV25-1,TGTGCCAGCAGAAGACAGAATTCACCCCTCCACTTT,CASRRQNSPLHF
TRBJ1-2,TRBD1,-,TRBV18,TGTGCCAGCTCACCTTCAGGGGGGTTGAATGGCTACACCTTC,CASSPSGGLNGYTF
TRBJ2-2,-,-,TRBV6-4,TGTGCCAGCAGTGTTAATGAACGGGACACCGGGGAGCTGTTTTTT,CASSVNERDTGELFF
TRBJ2-3,-,-,TRBV6-2/TRBV6-3,TGTGCCAGCAGCCGCCCTGGTGCGGGCCCTCAGGGAGATACGCAGTATTTT,CASSRPGAGPQGDTQYF
TRBJ1-4,-,once,TRBV30,TGTGCCGGGGGGGCCTGGGGCGGCCGTAATGAAAAACTGTTTTTT,CAGGAWGGRNEKLFF
TRBJ2-6,TRBD1,-,TRBV9,TGTGCCAGCAGCGGACAGGGCAGCTCTGGGGCCAACGTCCTGACTTTC,CASSGQGSSGANVLTF
TRBJ1-2,-,-,TRBV28,TGTGCCAGCAGCACGACAGACTCCTATGGCTACACCTTC,CASSTTDSYGYTF
TRBJ2-2,TRBD1,-,TRBV10-2,TGCGCCAGCAGTGCACGGACAGGGGGGACCGGGGAGCTGTTTTTT,CASSARTGGTGELFF
TRBJ1-5,-,-,TRBV12-3/TRBV12-4,TGTGCCAGCAGTGGGGGGGGGAATCAGCCCCAGCATTTT,CASSGGGNQPQHF
TRBJ1-6,TRBD1,once,TRBV25-1,TGTGCCAGCAGTAGGGACAGTAGGAATTCACCCCTCCACTTT,CASSRDSRNSPLHF
TRBJ2-5,TRBD2,-,TRBV6-6,TGTGCCAGCAGTCCAGGACTAGCGGGGGATCAGACCCAGTACTTC,CASSPGLAGDQTQYF
TRBJ1-2,-,-,TRBV10-3,TGTGCCATCAGTGAGCGCGATGGCTACACCTTC,CAISERDGYTF
TRBJ1-2,-,-,TRBV18,TGTGCCAGCTCACCACCGGTTTTAACAGGCTCCACATATGGCTACACCTTC,CASSPPVLTGSTYGYTF
TRBJ1-1,-,-,TRBV19,TGTGCCAGTAGTATAAGGGTAGAAGCTTTCTTT,CASSIRVEAFF
TRBJ2-1,TRBD2,-,TRBV15,TGTGCCACCAGCAGAGATCCCCGACTAGCGGGGGTTTACAATGAGCAGTTCTTC,CATSRDPRLAGVYNEQFF
TRBJ2-4,-,-,TRBV2,TGTGCCAGCACGGCAGAACAAGTAGCGGAAAACATTCAGTACTTC,CASTAEQVAENIQYF
TRBJ2-3,-,-,TRBV2,TGTGCCAGCAGTGAATTTGTCATGGGCACAGATACGCAGTATTTT,CASSEFVMGTDTQYF
TRBJ1-5,-,-,TRBV28,TGTGCCAGCAGTCATACTCAGCCCCAGCATTTT,CASSHTQPQHF
TRBJ2-6,-,-,TRBV19,TGTGCCAGTAGGCCGTGGGGGGCCGGGGCCAACGTCCTGACTTTC,CASRPWGAGANVLTF
TRBJ2-5,TRBD2,-,TRBV6-2/TRBV6-3,TGTGCCAGCAGTTACGTAGCGGGGGGGCCTGATGAGGAGACCCAGTACTTC,CASSYVAGGPDEETQYF
TRBJ2-6,-,-,TRBV6-2/TRBV6-3,TGTGCCAGCAGTTACTCGAAATCTGGGGCCAACGTCCTGACTTTC,CASSYSKSGANVLTF
TRBJ1-6,TRBD1,-,TRBV7-9,TGTGCCAGCAGCCTAGGGGGCGGGGGGCTCGGAAATTCACCCCTCCACTTT,CASSLGGGGLGNSPLHF
TRBJ1-1,-,-,TRBV9,TGTGCCAGCAGCGTAGCTCGGGCCGGGACCACTGAAGCTTTCTTT,CASSVARAGTTEAFF
TRBJ1-1,-,-,TRBV18,TGTGCCAGCTCACCGTACTCAGATAACACTGAAGCTTTCTTT,CASSPYSDNTEAFF
TRBJ2-7,-,-,TRBV28,TGTGCCAGTCAGTACGGGGGTCTGGACGAGCAGTACTTC,CASQYGGLDEQYF